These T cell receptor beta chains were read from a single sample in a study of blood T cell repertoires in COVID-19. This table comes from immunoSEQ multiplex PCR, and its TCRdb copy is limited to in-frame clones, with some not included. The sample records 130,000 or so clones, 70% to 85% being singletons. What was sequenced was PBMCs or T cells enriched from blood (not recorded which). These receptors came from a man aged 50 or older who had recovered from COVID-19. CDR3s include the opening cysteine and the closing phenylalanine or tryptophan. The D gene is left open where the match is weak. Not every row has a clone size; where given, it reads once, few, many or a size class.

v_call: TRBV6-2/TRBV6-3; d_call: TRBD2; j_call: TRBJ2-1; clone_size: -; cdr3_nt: TGTGCCAGCAGTTACGCGGGGGGGTCTCGCAATGAGCAGTTCTTC; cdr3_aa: CASSYAGGSRNEQFF
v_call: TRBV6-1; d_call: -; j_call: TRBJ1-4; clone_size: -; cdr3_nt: TGTGCCAGCAGTGAGCTGGGCCGAGCTGAAAAACTGTTTTTT; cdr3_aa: CASSELGRAEKLFF
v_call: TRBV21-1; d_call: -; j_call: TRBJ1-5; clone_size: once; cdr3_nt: TGTGCCAGCAGCAAAGGAAGAGGACAGGCTGGGAGTCAGCCCCAGCATTTT; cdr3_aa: CASSKGRGQAGSQPQHF
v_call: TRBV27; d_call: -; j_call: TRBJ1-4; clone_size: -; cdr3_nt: TGTGCCAGCAGTTTCCGGACTAATGAAAAACTGTTTTTT; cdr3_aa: CASSFRTNEKLFF
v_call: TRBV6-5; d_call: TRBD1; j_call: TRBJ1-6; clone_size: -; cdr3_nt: TGTGCCAGCAGCCCACAGGGGGCGCGGGATTCACCCCTCCACTTT; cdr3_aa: CASSPQGARDSPLHF
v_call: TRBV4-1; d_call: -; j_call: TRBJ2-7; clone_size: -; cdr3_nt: TGCGCCAGCAGCCAAGTTTTCGGTTACGAGCAGTACTTC; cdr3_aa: CASSQVFGYEQYF
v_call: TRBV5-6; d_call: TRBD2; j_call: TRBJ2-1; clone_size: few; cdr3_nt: TGTGCCAGCAGCTCCCGACTAGCGGGGGGACGCTCCTACAATGAGCAGTTCTTC; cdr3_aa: CASSSRLAGGRSYNEQFF
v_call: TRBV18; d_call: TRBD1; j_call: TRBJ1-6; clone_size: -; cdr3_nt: TGTGCCAGCTCACCACAGGGGGCTCCGAATTCACCCCTCCACTTT; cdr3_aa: CASSPQGAPNSPLHF
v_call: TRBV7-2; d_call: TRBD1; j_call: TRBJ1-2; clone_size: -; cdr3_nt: TGTGCCAGCACCGCCGTTCGGACAGGGGGTGGTGGCTACACCTTC; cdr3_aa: CASTAVRTGGGGYTF
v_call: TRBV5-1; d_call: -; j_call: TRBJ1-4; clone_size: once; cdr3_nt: TGCGCCAGCAGCTCGCTGGAGAATGAAAAACTGTTTTTT; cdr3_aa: CASSSLENEKLFF
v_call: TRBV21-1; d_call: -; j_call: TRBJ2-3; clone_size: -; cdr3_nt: TGTGCCAGCAGCAATATTGCAGGGGGCCGCACAGATACGCAGTATTTT; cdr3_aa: CASSNIAGGRTDTQYF
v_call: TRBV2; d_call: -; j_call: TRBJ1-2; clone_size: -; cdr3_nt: TGTGCCAGCGGGGGGAACTATGGCTACACCTTC; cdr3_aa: CASGGNYGYTF
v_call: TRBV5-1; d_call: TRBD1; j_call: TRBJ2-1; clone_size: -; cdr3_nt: TGCGCCAGCAGCTTGACCAGGGGGCGAATCGACAATGAGCAGTTCTTC; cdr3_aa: CASSLTRGRIDNEQFF
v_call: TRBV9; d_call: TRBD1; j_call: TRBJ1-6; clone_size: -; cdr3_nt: TGTGCCAGCAGCACCTCGGGACAGCCAAATAATTCACCCCTCCACTTT; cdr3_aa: CASSTSGQPNNSPLHF
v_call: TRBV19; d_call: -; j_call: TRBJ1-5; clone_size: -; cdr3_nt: TGTGCCAGTAGTATGGGCCTTGCAGGGAATAGCAATCAGCCCCAGCATTTT; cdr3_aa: CASSMGLAGNSNQPQHF
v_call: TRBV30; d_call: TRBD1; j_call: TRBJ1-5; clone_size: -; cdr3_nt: TGTGCCTGGGGAACAGGGGTCAACTCTTATAGCAATCAGCCCCAGCATTTT; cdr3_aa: CAWGTGVNSYSNQPQHF
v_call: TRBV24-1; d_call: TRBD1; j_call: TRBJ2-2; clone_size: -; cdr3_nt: TGTGCCACCAGTCAGGGGGCTTTTGAGGAGCTGTTTTTT; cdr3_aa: CATSQGAFEELFF
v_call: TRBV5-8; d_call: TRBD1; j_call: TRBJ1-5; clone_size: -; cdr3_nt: TGTGCCAGCAGCCGACAGGGGGTCGTGGAGCCCCAGCATTTT; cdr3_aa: CASSRQGVVEPQHF
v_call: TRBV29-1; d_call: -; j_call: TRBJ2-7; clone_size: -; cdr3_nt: TGCAGCGTTGAAGGCAGATCCTACGAGCAGTACTTC; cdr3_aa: CSVEGRSYEQYF
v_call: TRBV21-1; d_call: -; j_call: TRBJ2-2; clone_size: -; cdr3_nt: TGTGCCAGCAGCAAAGGTCCAGACAGAATTAACACCGGGGAGCTGTTTTTT; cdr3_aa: CASSKGPDRINTGELFF
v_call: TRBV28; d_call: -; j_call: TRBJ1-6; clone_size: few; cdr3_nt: TGTGCCAGCACTATGACAGCGGGGAGGAATTCACCCCTCCACTTT; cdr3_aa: CASTMTAGRNSPLHF
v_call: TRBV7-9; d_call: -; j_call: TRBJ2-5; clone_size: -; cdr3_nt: TGTGCCAGCAGCCCTGACAGGCTTCTTGAGACCCAGTACTTC; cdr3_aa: CASSPDRLLETQYF
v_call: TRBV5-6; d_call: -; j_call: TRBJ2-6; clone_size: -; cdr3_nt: TGTGCCAGCAGCTTGGAACAGACCTCTGGGGCCAACGTCCTGACTTTC; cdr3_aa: CASSLEQTSGANVLTF
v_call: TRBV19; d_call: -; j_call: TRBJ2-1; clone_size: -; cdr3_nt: TGTGCCAGTAGTATTGAGGGCTCCCTCTACAATGAGCAGTTCTTC; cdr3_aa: CASSIEGSLYNEQFF
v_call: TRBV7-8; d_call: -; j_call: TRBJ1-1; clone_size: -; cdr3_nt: TGTGCCAGCAGCTTCCAAGGGGGGGGCACTGAAGCTTTCTTT; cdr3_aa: CASSFQGGGTEAFF
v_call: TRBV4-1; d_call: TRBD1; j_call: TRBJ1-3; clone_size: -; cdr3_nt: TGCGCCAGCAGCCAAGACAGGGGGCAGTTTTTGGGTAACACCATATATTTT; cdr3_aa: CASSQDRGQFLGNTIYF
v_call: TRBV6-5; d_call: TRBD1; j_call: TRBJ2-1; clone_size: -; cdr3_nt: TGTGCCAGCGTGCGTGACAGGGCATCTCATGAGCAGTTCTTC; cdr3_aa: CASVRDRASHEQFF
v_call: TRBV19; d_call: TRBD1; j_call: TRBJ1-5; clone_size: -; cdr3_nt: TGTGCCAGTAGTTACCTCGGGACAGGGGGTAATCGGCCCCAGCATTTT; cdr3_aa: CASSYLGTGGNRPQHF
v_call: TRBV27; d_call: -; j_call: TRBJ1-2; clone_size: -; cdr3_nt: TGTGCCAGCAGTGGACAGTTAAACTATGGCTACACCTTC; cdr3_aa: CASSGQLNYGYTF
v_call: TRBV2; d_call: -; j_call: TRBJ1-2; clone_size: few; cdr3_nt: TGTGCCAGCAGTGGAGAGGAATCCTATGGCTACACCTTC; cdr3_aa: CASSGEESYGYTF
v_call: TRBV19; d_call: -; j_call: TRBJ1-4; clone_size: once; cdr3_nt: TGTGCCAGTAGTATCCAGGGTGCAACTAATGAAAAACTGTTTTTT; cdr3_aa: CASSIQGATNEKLFF
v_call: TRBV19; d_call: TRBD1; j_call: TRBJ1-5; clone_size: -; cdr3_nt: TGTGCCAGTAGTGCGGGGGACAGGGGGCGGTATCAGCCCCAGCATTTT; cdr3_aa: CASSAGDRGRYQPQHF
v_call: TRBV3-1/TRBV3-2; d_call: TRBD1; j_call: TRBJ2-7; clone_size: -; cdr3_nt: TGTGCCAGCAGGGGGACAGGGGTGGACGAGCAGTACTTC; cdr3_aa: CASRGTGVDEQYF
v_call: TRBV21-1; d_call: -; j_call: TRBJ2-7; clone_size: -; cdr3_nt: TGTGCCAGCAGCGGGCCGGGGGAGCAGTACTTC; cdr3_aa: CASSGPGEQYF
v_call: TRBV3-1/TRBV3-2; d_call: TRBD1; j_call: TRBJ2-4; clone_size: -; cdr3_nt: TGTGCCAGCAGCCACGTTGCAGGGGGCATTCAGTACTTC; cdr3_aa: CASSHVAGGIQYF
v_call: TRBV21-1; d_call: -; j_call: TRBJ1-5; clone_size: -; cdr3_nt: TGTGCCAGCAGCAAAGCTACAGACTATAGCAATCAGCCCCAGCATTTT; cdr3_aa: CASSKATDYSNQPQHF
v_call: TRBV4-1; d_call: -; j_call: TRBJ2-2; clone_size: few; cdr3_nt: TGCGCCAGCAGCCAAGGGCGGGGCACCGGGGAGCTGTTTTTT; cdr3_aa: CASSQGRGTGELFF
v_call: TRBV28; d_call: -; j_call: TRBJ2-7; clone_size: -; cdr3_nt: TGTGCCAGCAGTTCCCAGGTTCCCGAGCAGTACTTC; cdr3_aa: CASSSQVPEQYF
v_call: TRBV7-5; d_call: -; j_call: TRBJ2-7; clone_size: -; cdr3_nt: TGTGCCAGAAGGCCGAGGGGAGGGACCCCCTACGAGCAGTACTTC; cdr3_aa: CARRPRGGTPYEQYF
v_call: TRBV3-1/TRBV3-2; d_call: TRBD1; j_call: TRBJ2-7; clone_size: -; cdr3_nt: TGTGCCAGCAGGAAGGGACAGGGGCCCTACGAGCAGTACTTC; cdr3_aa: CASRKGQGPYEQYF
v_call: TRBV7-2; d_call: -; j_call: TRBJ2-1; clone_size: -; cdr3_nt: TGTGCCAGCAGCTCCCGCTGGGGGGAGTGGATTGAGCAGTTCTTC; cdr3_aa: CASSSRWGEWIEQFF
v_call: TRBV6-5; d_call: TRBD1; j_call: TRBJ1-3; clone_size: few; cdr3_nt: TGTGCCAGCCCCTGGGGACAGGGTTGGTTTAACACCATATATTTT; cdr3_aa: CASPWGQGWFNTIYF